There are a few counts of the clone carrying this T cell receptor (beta chain). The antigen remains unidentified. This entry comes from a study of T cells after yellow fever vaccination. Germline assignment: CDR1 MGHRA and CDR2 YSYEKL. The V and J ends lost 5 bases and 5 bases respectively, with 18 bases between them. The CDR3 totals 15 residues. The study's findings and limits: Contamination by abundant bulk-population clonotypes could be present in FACS-sorted repertoires. Across the CD4 and CD8 compartments, a small share of clonotypes was present in both. Most clones from primary vaccination resurfaced after the booster (roughly 96% CD4, 70% to 90% CD8).

Generation of TCR cDNA used 5'RACE template switching (which added a universal primer site and UMIs). TCRdb used MiXCR to reprocess the 5' RACE reads, holding one entry per CDR3 protein. Of a few hundred thousand distinct CDR3 sequences listed, about 4% are singletons. This clonotype was obtained from a man between 18 and 29 years old who received the YFV17D yellow fever vaccine. Sequenced material: PBMCs, taken 5 days after the yellow fever booster vaccination. This chain links TRBV4-1 with TRBJ1-1; D perhaps matches TRBD1 (5 bases). The DNA for the CDR3 is TGCGCCAGCAGCGCAAGGGGAATAGTGTGGACTGAAGCTTTCTTT. Translated: CASSARGIVWTEAFF.